This entry describes one T cell receptor (beta chain). Its antigen is currently not known. No base-level quality is on record; no much larger clone is a single base apart. The germline V gene (reference sequence) sets CDR1 to PRHDT and CDR2 to FYEKMQ. V trim: 3 bases; J trim: 5 bases; unmatched bases: 15. Measured from the cysteine to the phenylalanine, the CDR3 is 17 residues long. CDR3 DNA is the only sequence kept; it has 51 bases, read in frame from the first base. This entry is derived from a study of blood T cell repertoires in COVID-19 (TCRdb year 2020). With regard to the full study: Collaborator samples came from the United States, Italy and Spain and covered acute and convalescent phases of COVID-19. The material from the prospective study consisted of cDNA or gDNA derived from T cells, B-cell-depleted T cells, or PBMCs. Where available, HLA class I and class II types were taken from metadata supplied by the sample provider and were not determined by assay-based typing. The samples were drawn from two sources: the first 160 participants of the ongoing ImmuneRACE study, and 1,200 or so subjects contributed by 6 global collaborators. Sample metadata almost always included a de-identified subject ID, COVID-19 status, age in years and sex. Subjects who had been exposed to COVID-19, were actively infected with it, or had recovered from it provided the deeply sampled blood TCRbeta repertoires that made up the dataset. A freely available public database, intended as a resource for researchers studying the immune response to SARS-CoV-2, is where the repertoires were released. The full study reports these points: The quantity of clinical and demographic metadata differed by source and by participant and was supplied without curation.

A second Seattle source provided samples from volunteer blood donors who had recovered from COVID-19. Whole blood was collected in K2EDTA tubes by collaborating institutions according to the institutions' own protocols. Collaborator samples were shipped for TCRbeta analysis as frozen whole blood, isolated PBMCs, or DNA extracted from either sample type. The immunoSEQ Assay, a bias-controlled multiplex PCR, was used to amplify TCRbeta CDR3 regions from genomic DNA. The paper's data handling went like this. Nucleated cell counts per sample were estimated from amplification of reference gene primers within the assay. To quantify the absolute abundance of each unique TCRbeta CDR3 rearrangement, sequence reads were collapsed and filtered. For each sample, productive Simpson clonality was calculated as the square root of Simpson's diversity index across productive rearrangements. TCRdb obtained this table from immuneACCESS and retained in-frame rearrangements with V and J assigned. These tables miss some clones; where compared with another copy, unresolved V genes account for less than half of the shortfall, and the remainder is unexplained. V and J calls plus clone size are reproduced from that table; the DNA served to infer D and trimming. This sample has 130,000 to 150,000 clones in its table, and 80% to 90% of those were observed once. Of the sample, 35% to 40% is held by the ten largest clones.

The TCR sequence derives from a man in his forties or fifties who had recovered from COVID-19. The receptor chain draws on TRBV13 and TRBJ2-7, and 8 junction bases match TRBD2. Sequencing used peripheral blood. The nucleotides read TGTGCCAGCAGCTTTGGGCGGGGGGCCCTCGGAGGGAACGAGCAGTACTTC. Translated, it gives CASSFGRGALGGNEQYF. Joined to the reference TRBV13 and TRBJ2-7 proteins, this CDR3 gives the full variable domain: AAGVIQSPRHLIKEKRETATLKCYPIPRHDTVYWYQQGPGQDPQFLISFYEKMQSDKGSIPDRFSAQQFSDYHSELNMSSLELGDSALYFCASSFGRGALGGNEQYFGPGTRLTVT.